The T cell receptor beta chain described here comes from a study of cytomegalovirus exposure and HLA in healthy donors. Study details: Some 200 million T cells yielded approximately 110 million unique TCR beta sequences in earlier analysis. Study-wide results and caveats: Clonal expansion, a later analysis showed, was greater in HLA-associated TCR beta chains than in equally common others.

Primers for the PCR totalled 60 Vbeta and 13 Jbeta. Sequencing used immunoSEQ multiplex PCR; TCRdb keeps in-frame clones, though not all of them. The sample holds some 120,000 clones, approximately 80% seen once. The CDR3 is made up of 15 amino acids. The V gene's germline CDR1 is SGHNT and CDR2 YYREEE (reference sequence). Trimming removed 6 bases from V and 1 base from J, with 17 bases in between. The sample holds one count of this clone. Its cognate antigen is unknown. The rearrangement joins TRBV5-4 to TRBJ2-7; perhaps TRBD1 as D (5 bases). The sequence was obtained from a male donor in good health and CMV-seronegative. The material sequenced was PBMCs. CDR3 in DNA: TGTGCCAGCACCCCAGAGTGGGGCGCATCCTACGAGCAGTACTTC. It yields the protein CASTPEWGASYEQYF.